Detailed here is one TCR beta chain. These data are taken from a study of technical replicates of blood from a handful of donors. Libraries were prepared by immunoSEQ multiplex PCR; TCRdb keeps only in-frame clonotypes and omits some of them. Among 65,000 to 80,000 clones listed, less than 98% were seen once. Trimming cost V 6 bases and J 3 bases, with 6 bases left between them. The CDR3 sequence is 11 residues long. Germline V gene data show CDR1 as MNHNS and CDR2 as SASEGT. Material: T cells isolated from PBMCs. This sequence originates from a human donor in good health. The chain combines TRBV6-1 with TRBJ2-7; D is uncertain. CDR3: CASRTSYEQYF. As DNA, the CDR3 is TGTGCCAGCAGAACAAGCTACGAGCAGTACTTC.